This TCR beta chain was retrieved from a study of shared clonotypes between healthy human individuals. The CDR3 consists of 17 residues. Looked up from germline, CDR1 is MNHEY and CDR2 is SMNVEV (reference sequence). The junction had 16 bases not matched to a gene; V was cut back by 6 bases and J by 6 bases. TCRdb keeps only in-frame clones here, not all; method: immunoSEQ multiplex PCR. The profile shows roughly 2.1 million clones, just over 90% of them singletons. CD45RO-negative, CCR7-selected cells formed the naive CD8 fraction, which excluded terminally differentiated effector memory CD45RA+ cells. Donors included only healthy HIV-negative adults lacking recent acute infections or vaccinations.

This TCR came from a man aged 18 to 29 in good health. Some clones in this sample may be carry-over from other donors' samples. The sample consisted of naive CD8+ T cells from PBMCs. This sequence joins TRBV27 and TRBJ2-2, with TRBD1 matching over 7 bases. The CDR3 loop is CASRLSYPRGMAGELFF. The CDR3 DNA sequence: TGTGCCAGCAGACTTAGTTACCCCAGGGGGATGGCCGGGGAGCTGTTTTTT.